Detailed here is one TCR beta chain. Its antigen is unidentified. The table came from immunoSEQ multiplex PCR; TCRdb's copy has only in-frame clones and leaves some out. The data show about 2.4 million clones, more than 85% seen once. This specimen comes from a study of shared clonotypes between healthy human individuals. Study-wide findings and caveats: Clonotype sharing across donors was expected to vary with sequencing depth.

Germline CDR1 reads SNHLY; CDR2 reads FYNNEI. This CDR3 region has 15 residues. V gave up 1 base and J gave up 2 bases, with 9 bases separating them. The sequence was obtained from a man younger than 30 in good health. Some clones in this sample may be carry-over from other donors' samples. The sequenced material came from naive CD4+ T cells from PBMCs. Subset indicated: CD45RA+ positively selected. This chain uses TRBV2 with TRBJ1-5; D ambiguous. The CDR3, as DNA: TGTGCCAGCAGTGAAGGAGGACTTGGCAATCAGCCCCAGCATTTT. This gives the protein CASSEGGLGNQPQHF. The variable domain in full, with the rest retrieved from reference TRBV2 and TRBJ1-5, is EPEVTQTPSHQVTQMGQEVILRCVPISNHLYFYWYRQILGQKVEFLVSFYNNEISEKSEIFDDQFSVERPDGSNFTLKIRSTKLEDSAMYFCASSEGGLGNQPQHFGDGTRLSIL.